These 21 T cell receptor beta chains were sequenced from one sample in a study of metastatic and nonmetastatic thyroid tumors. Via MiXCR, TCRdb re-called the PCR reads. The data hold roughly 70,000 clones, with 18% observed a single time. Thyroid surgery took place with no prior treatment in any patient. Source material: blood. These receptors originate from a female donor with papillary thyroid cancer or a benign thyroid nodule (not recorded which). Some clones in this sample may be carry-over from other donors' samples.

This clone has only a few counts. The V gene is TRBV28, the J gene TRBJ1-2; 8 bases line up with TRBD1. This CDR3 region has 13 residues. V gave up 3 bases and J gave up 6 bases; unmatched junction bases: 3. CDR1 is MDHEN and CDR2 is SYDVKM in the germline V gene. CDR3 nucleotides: TGTGCCAGCAGTTTCCAGGGGGCGCATGGCTACACCTTC. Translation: CASSFQGAHGYTF.

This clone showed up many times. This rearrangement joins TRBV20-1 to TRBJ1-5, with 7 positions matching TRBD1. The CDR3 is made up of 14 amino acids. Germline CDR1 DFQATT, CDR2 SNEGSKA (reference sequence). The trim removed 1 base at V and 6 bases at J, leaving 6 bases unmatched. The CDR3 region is CSARVTGEGQPQHF. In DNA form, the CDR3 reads TGCAGTGCTAGAGTCACAGGGGAAGGTCAGCCCCAGCATTTT.

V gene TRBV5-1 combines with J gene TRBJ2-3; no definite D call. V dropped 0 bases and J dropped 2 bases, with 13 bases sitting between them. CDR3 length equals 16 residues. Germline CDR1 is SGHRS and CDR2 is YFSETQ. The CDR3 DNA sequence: TGCGCCAGCAGCTTGGACGGAGATAGGGCCACAGATACGCAGTATTTT. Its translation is CASSLDGDRATDTQYF.

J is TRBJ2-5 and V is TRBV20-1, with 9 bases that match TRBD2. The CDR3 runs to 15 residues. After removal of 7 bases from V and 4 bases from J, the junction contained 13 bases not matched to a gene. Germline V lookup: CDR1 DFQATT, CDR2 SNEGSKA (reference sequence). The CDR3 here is CSDSTSGGGRETQYF. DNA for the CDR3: TGCAGTGACTCGACTAGCGGTGGAGGTAGAGAGACCCAGTACTTC.

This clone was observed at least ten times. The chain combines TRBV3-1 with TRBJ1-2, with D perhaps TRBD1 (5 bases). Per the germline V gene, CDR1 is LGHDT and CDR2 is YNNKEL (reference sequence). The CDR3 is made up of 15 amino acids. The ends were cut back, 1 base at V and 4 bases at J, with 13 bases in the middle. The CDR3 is CASSQVPAGRYGYTF. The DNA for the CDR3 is TGTGCCAGCAGCCAAGTCCCGGCAGGGCGCTATGGCTACACCTTC.

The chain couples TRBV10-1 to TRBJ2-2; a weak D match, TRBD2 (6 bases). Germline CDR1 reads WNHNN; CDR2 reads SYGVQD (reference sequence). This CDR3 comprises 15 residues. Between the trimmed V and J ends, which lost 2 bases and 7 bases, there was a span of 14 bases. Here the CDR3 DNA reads TGCGCCAGCAGTGAGGGGACTGAATTAGACGGGGAGCTGTTTTTT. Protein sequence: CASSEGTELDGELFF.

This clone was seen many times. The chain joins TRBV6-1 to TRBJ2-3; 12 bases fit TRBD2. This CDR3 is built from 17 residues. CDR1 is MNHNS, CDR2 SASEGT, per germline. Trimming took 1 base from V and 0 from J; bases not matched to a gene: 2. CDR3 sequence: CASSEELAGGSTDTQYF. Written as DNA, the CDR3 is TGTGCCAGCAGTGAAGAGCTAGCGGGAGGGAGCACAGATACGCAGTATTTT.

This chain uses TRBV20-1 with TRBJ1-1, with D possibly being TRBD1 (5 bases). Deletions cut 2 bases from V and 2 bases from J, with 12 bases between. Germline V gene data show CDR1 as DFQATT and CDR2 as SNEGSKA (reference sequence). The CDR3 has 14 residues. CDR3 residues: CSARRGYLNTEAFF. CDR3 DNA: TGCAGTGCTAGACGGGGGTATCTCAACACTGAAGCTTTCTTT.

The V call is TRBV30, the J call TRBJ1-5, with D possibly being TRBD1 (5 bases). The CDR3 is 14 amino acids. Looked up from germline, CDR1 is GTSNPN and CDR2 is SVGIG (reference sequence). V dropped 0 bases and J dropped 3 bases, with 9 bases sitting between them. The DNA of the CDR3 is TGTGCCTGGAGTGTATCAGGGATCAATCAGCCCCAGCATTTT. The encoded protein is CAWSVSGINQPQHF.

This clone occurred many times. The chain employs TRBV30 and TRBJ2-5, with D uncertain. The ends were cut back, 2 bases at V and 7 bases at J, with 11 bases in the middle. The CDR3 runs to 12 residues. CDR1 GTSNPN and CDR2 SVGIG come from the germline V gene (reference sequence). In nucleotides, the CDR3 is TGTGCCTGGAGTCTAATCTTGAGGACCCAGTACTTC. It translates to CAWSLILRTQYF.

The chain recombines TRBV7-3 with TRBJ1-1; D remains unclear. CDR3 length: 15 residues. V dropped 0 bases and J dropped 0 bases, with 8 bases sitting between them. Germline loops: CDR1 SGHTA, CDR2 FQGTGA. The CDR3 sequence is CASSLTGSLNTEAFF. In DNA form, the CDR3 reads TGTGCCAGCAGCTTAACAGGTTCCCTGAACACTGAAGCTTTCTTT.

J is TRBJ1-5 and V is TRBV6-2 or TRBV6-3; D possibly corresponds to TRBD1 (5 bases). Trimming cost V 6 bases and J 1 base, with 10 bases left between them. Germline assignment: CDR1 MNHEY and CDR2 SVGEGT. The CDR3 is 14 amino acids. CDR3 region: CASRTDRSNQPQHF. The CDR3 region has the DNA TGTGCCAGCAGGACTGACAGAAGCAATCAGCCCCAGCATTTT.

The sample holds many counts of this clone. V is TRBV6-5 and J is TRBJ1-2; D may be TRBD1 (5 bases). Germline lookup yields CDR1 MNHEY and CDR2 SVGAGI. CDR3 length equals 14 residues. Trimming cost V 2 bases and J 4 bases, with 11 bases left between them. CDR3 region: CASSYAGTVYGYTF. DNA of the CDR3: TGTGCCAGCAGTTACGCCGGGACGGTCTATGGCTACACCTTC.

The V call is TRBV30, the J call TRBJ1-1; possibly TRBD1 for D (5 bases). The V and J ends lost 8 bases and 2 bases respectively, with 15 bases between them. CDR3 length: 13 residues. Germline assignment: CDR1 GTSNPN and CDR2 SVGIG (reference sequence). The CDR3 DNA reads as TGTGCCGGCGGGACCCATAGCAACACTGAAGCTTTCTTT. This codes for CAGGTHSNTEAFF.

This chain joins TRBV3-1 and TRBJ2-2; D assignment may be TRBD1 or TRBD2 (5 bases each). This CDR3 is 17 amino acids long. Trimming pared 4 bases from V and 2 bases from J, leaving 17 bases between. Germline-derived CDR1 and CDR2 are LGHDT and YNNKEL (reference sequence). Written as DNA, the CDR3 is TGTGCCAGCAGCCGGCGCGGGTGGCAGGGTAACACCGGGGAGCTGTTTTTT. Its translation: CASSRRGWQGNTGELFF.

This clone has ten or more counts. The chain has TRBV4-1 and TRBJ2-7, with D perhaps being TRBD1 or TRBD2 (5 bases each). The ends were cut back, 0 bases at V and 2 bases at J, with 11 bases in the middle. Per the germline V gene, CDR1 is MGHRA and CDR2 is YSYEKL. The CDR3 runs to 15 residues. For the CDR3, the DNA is TGCGCCAGCAGCCAAGATCGGGTGGGGGCCTACGAGCAGTACTTC. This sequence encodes CASSQDRVGAYEQYF.

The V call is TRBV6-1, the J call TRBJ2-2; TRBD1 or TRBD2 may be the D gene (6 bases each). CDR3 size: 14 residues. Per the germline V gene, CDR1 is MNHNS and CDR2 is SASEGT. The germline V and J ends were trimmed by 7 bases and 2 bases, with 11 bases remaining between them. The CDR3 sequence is CASKGGLNTGELFF. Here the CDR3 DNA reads TGTGCCAGCAAGGGGGGCTTAAACACCGGGGAGCTGTTTTTT.

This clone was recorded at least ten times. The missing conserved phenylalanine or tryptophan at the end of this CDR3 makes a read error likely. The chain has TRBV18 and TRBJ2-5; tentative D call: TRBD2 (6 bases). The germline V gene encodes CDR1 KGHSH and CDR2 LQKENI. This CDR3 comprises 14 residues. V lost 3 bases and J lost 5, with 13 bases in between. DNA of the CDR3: TGTGCCAGCTCACCTGCTAGCGCCCGGGAGACCCAGTACCTC. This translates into CASSPASARETQYL.

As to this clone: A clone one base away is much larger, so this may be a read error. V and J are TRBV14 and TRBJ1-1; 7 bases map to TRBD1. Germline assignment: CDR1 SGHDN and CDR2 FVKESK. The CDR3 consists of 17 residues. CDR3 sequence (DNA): TGTGCCACCAGCCCCTTAGGACAGGCCCTTTTCAACACTGAAGCTTTCTTT. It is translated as CATSPLGQALFNTEAFF.

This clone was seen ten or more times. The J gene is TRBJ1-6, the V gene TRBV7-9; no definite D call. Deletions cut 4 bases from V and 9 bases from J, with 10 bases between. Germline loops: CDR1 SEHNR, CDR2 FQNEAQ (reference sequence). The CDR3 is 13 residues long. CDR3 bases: TGTGCCAGCAGCTCTATGGAAGGTTCACCCCTCCACTTT. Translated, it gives CASSSMEGSPLHF.

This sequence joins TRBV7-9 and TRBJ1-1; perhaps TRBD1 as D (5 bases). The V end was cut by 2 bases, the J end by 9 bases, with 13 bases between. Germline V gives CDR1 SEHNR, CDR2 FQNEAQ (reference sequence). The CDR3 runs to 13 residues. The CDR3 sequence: CASSLREQDKAFF. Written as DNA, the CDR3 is TGTGCCAGCAGCTTAAGAGAGCAGGACAAAGCTTTCTTT.